This note documents a single TCR beta chain sequence. Its antigen is still unknown. Pools of viral peptides were used by the ViraFEST assay to expand antigen-specific CD4+ T cells ahead of sequencing. The authors isolated CD4+ T cells after nine to eleven days of culture. Of the BNT162b2 and mRNA-1273 vaccines, participants received two doses of one or the other. Cultures got half-medium changes with IL-2 on days 3 and 7. The data stem from a study of vaccination effects on CD4 cells after COVID-19. The CDR3 contains 13 residues. Germline CDR1 KGHDR, CDR2 SFDVKD. V was pared by 3 bases and J by 1 base, with 4 bases between. The repertoire was sequenced with immunoSEQ multiplex PCR; TCRdb's copy has only in-frame clones and lacks some. Here the sample spans 25,000 or so clones, about 70% being singletons.

The sequence was obtained from a human donor who received a COVID-19 vaccine. Sequencing was performed on CD4+ T cells from PBMCs cultured with SARS-CoV-2 spike peptides, taken after COVID-19 vaccination. This chain connects TRBV24-1 to TRBJ2-3; no clear D. The CDR3 DNA sequence: TGTGCCACCAGTGATCCGGGCACAGATACGCAGTATTTT. This encodes CATSDPGTDTQYF.